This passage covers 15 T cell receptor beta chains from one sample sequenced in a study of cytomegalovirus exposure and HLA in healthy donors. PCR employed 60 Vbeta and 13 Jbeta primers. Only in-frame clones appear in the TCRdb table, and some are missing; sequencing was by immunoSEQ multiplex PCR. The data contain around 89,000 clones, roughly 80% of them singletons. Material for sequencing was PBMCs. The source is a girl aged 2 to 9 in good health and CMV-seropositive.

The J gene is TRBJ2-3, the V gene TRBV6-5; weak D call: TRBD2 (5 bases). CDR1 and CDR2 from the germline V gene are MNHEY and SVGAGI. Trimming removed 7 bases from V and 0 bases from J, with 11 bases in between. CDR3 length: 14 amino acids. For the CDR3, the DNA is TGTGCCAGCAACCGGGGTCCTAGCACAGATACGCAGTATTTT. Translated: CASNRGPSTDTQYF.

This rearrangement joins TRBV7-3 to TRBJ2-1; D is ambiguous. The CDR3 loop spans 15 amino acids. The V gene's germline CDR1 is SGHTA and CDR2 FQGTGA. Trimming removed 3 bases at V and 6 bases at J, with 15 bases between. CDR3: CASSFYPGLGNEQFF. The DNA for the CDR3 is TGTGCCAGCAGCTTCTATCCCGGGTTAGGCAATGAGCAGTTCTTC. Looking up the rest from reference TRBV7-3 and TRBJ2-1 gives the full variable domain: GAGVSQTPSNKVTEKGKYVELRCDPISGHTALYWYRQSLGQGPEFLIYFQGTGAADDSGLPNDRFFAVRPEGSVSTLKIQRTERGDSAVYLCASSFYPGLGNEQFFGPGTRLTVL.

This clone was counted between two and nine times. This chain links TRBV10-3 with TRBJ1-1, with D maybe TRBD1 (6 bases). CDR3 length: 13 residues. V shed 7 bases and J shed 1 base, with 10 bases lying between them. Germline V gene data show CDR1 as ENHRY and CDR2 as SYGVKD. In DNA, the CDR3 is TGTGCCATCAATACAGGGAGGAACACTGAAGCTTTCTTT. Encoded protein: CAINTGRNTEAFF.

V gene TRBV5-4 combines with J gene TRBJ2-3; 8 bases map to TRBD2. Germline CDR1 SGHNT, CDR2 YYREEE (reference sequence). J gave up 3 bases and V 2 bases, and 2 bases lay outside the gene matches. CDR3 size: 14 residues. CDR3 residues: CASSLASGTDTQYF. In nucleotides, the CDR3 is TGTGCCAGCAGCTTAGCTAGCGGGACAGATACGCAGTATTTT.

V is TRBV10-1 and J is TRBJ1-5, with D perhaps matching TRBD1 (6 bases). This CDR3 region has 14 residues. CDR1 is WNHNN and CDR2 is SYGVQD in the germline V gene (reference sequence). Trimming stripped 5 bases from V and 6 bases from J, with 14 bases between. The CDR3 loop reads CASSPAGVIQPQHF. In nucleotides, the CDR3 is TGCGCCAGCAGTCCGGCAGGGGTGATTCAGCCCCAGCATTTT.

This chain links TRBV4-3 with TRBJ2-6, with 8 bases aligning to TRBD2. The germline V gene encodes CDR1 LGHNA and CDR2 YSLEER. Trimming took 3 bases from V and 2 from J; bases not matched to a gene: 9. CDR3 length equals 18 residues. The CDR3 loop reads CASSHNEIAGTGANVLTF. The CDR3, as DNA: TGCGCCAGCAGCCATAACGAAATAGCGGGAACTGGGGCCAACGTCCTGACTTTC.

The CDR3 nucleotides read TGTGCCAGCAGCTTAAGTAACAGTGCTGAAGCTTTCTTT. Protein sequence: CASSLSNSAEAFF. The gene calls are TRBV7-3 and TRBJ1-1; no clear D gene. CDR1 SGHTA and CDR2 FQGTGA come from the germline V gene. The CDR3 consists of 13 residues. Trimming removed 1 base at V and 6 bases at J, with 9 bases between.

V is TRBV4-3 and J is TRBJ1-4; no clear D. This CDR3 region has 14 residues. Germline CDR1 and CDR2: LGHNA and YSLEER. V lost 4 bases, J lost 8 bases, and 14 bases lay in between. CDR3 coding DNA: TGCGCCAGCAGCCTACAAACGGGAGGGGAAAAACTGTTTTTT. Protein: CASSLQTGGEKLFF.

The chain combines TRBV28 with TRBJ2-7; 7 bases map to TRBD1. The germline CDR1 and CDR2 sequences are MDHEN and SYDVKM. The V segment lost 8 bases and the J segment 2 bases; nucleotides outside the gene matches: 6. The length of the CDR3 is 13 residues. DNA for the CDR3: TGTGCCAGCGCTACAGGGGACCCCTACGAGCAGTACTTC. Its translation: CASATGDPYEQYF.

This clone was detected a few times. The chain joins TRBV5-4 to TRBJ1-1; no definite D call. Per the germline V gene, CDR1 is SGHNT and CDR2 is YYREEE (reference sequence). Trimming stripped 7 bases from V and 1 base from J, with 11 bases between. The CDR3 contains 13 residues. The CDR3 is CASGETANTEAFF. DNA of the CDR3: TGTGCCAGCGGCGAAACAGCGAACACTGAAGCTTTCTTT.

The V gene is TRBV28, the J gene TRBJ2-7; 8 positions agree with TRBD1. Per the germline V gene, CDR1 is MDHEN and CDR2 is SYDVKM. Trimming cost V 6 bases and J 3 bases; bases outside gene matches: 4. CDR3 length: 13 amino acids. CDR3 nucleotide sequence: TGTGCCAGCAGGCAGGACAGGGACTACGAGCAGTACTTC. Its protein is CASRQDRDYEQYF.

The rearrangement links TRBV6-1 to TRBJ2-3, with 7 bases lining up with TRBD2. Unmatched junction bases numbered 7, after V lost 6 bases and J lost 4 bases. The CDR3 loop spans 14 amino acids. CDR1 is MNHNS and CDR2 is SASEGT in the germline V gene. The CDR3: CASRISSGSDTQYF. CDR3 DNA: TGTGCCAGCAGGATTTCTAGCGGATCAGATACGCAGTATTTT.

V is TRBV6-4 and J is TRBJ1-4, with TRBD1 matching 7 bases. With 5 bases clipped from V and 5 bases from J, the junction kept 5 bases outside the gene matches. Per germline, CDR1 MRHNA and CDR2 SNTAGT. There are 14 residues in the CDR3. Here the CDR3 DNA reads TGTGCCAGCAGTCCAAACAGGGGAAATGAAAAACTGTTTTTT. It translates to CASSPNRGNEKLFF.

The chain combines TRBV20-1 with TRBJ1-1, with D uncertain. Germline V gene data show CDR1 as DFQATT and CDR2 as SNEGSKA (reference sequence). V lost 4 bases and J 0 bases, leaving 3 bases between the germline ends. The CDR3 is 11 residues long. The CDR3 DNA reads TGCAGTGCTATTATGAACACTGAAGCTTTCTTT. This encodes CSAIMNTEAFF.

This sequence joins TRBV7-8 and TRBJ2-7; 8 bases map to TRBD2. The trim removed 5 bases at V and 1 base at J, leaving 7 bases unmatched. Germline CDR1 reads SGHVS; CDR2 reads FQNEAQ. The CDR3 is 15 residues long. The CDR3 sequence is CASSRREGGSYEQYF. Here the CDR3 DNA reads TGTGCCAGCAGCAGACGGGAGGGGGGATCCTACGAGCAGTACTTC. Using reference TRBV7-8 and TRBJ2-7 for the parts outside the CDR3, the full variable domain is GAGVSQSPRYKVAKRGQDVALRCDPISGHVSLFWYQQALGQGPEFLTYFQNEAQLDKSGLPSDRFFAERPEGSVSTLKIQRTQQEDSAVYLCASSRREGGSYEQYFGPGTRLTVT.